A single sample gave rise to the 2 T cell receptor beta chains below, sequenced in a study of blood T cell repertoires in COVID-19. Assay: immunoSEQ multiplex PCR; the TCRdb copy retains only in-frame clones and omits some. The table has 250,000 or so clones, nearly 90% seen once. Material: peripheral blood. Receptors were obtained from a woman in her sixties or seventies with COVID-19, enrolled during active disease.

The rearrangement links TRBV2 to TRBJ1-5, with 7 bases identical to TRBD1. This CDR3 comprises 15 residues. The V gene's germline CDR1 is SNHLY and CDR2 FYNNEI. With 8 bases clipped from V and 5 bases from J, the junction kept 12 bases outside the gene matches. The CDR3 DNA follows: TGTGCCAGCGACCGAACAGGGGCTATGTATCAGCCCCAGCATTTT. As protein: CASDRTGAMYQPQHF.

The CDR3 nucleotides are TGTGCCAGCAGCTCCCCGGGGATGAACACTGAAGCTTTCTTT. It encodes CASSSPGMNTEAFF. The rearrangement links TRBV5-4 to TRBJ1-1, with no clear D. Trimming shortened V by 3 bases and J by 0 bases, and 9 bases separated the two germline ends. Germline CDR1 SGHNT, CDR2 YYREEE (reference sequence). The CDR3 is 14 amino acids.